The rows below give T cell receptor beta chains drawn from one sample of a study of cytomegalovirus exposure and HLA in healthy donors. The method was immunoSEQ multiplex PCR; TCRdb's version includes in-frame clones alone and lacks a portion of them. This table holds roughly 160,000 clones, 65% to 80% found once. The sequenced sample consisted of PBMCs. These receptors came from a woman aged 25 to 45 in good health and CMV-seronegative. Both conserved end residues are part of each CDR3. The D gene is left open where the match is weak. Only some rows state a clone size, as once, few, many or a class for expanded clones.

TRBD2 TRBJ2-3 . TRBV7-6 TGTGCCAGCAGCTTAGAGGGACTAGCGGGGACCCCGGATACGCAGTATTTT CASSLEGLAGTPDTQYF
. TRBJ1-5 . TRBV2 TGTGCCAGCAATAAAGAGAGACACAATCAGCCCCAGCATTTT CASNKERHNQPQHF
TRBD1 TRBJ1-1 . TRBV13 TGTGCCAGCAGCCTGGGTTCAGGGGGGTTGAACACTGAAGCTTTCTTT CASSLGSGGLNTEAFF
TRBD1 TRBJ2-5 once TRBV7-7 TGTGCTAGCAGCTTAGGACAGGGTCAAGAGACCCAGTACTTC CASSLGQGQETQYF
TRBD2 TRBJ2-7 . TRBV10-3 TGTGCCATCAGTGAGAAAGCGGGGTACGAGCAGTACTTC CAISEKAGYEQYF
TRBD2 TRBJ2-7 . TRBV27 TGTGCCAGCAGTGTAGGTCGGCGGGGGGGTACTACCGAGCAGTACTTC CASSVGRRGGTTEQYF
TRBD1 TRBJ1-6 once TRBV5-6 TGTGCCAGCAGCTTCCGGGACAGACATAATTCACCCCTCCACTTT CASSFRDRHNSPLHF
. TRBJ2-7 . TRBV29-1 TGCAGCGTCACCGGGACTCGGACTTTCCTCTCCTACGAGCAGTACTTC CSVTGTRTFLSYEQYF
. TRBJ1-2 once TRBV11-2 TGTGCCAGCAGCATAGGGGGGGTCCTCTATGGCTACACCTTC CASSIGGVLYGYTF
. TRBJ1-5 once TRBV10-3 TGTGCCATCAGTGAGGAGGCCGGGTATAGCAATCAGCCCCAGCATTTT CAISEEAGYSNQPQHF
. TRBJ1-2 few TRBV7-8 TGTGCCAGCAGCTTACTAACGTCTCCTAACTATGGCTACACCTTC CASSLLTSPNYGYTF
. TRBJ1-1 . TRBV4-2 TGTGCCAGCCGGGGGGCGGGCACTGAAGCTTTCTTT CASRGAGTEAFF
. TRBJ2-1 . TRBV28 TGTGCCAGCAGTTTTAGGAGCGGCGCCTACAATGAGCAGTTCTTC CASSFRSGAYNEQFF
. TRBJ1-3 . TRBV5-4 TGTGCCAGCAGCTTGGATTTACGGACTGGGGGAAACACCATATATTTT CASSLDLRTGGNTIYF
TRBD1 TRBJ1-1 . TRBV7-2 TGTGCCAGCAGCTCAGACAGGGCCACTGAAGCTTTCTTT CASSSDRATEAFF
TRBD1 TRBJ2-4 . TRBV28 TGTGCCAGCAGTTTGTCCGGGACAGGAGACATTCAGTACTTC CASSLSGTGDIQYF
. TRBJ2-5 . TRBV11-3 TGTGCCAGCAGCTTAGCCAGAGGGGAGACCCAGTACTTC CASSLARGETQYF
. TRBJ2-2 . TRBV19 TGTGCCAGTAGTTCAAGGAGCCGGACGAACACCGGGGAGCTGTTTTTT CASSSRSRTNTGELFF
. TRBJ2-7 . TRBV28 TGTGCCAGCAGTTTTCGGGGTCACTTAGACTACGAGCAGTACTTC CASSFRGHLDYEQYF
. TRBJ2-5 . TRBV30 TGTGCCTGGGGAAGGAGAAAAGAGACCCAGTACTTC CAWGRRKETQYF
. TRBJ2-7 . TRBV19 TGTGCCAGTAGTACCACGAGACTGGAGCGCTCCTACGAGCAGTACTTC CASSTTRLERSYEQYF
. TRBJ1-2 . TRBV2 TGTGCCAGCAGTGAAAGCCTCTATGGCTACACCTTC CASSESLYGYTF
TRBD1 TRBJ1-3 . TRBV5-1 TGCGCCAGCAGCCCTATAGGGGGCAATGGAAACACCATATATTTT CASSPIGGNGNTIYF
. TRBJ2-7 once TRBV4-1 TGCGCCAGCAGCCAAGATCTCAGAGGGAGCGAGCAGTACTTC CASSQDLRGSEQYF
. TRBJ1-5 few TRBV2 TGTGCCACACGCGAAATACAGGGACAGCCCCAGCATTTT CATREIQGQPQHF